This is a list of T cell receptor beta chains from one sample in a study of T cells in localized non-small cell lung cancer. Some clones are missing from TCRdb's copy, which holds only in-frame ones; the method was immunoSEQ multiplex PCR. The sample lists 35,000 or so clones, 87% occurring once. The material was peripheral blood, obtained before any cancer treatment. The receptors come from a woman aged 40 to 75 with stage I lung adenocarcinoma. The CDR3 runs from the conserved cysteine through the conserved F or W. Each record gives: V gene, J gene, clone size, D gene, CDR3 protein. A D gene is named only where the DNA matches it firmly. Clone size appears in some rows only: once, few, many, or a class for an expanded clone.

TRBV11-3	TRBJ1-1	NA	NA	CASSPRPPVAFF
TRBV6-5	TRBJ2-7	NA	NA	CASSYRNEQYF
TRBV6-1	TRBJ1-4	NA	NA	CASRRGTTNEKLFF
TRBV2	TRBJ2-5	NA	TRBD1	CASSFTGGMETQYF
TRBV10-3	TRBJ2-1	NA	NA	CAISESVGGSYNEQFF
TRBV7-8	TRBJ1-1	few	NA	CASRTAKPDGKLIF
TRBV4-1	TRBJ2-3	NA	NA	CASSQFADTQYF
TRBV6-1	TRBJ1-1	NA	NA	CASSQERQTWAEAFF
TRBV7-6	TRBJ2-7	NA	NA	CASRPLRTTGFNNEQYF
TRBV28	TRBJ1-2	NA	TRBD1	CASSPSTTGLGYTF
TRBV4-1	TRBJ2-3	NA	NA	CASSQDPGQLTDTQYF
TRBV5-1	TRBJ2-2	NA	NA	CASTGDRNTGELFF
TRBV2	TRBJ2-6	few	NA	CATSPHGANVLTF
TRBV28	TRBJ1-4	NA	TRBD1	CASSLGINRGLNEKLFF
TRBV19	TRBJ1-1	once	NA	CASSSKRGSAEAFF
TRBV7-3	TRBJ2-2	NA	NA	CASSLEGGSGELFF
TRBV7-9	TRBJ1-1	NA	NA	CASSLLLRGGKDTEAFF
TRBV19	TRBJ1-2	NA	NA	CASSIRREGPFSYGYTF
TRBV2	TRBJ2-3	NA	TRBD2	CASNRARSGGQGNTQYF
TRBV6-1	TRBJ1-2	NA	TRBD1	CASKTGQGYYGYTF
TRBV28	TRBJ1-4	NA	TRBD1	CASSFPGQGSSEKLFF
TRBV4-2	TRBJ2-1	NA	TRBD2	CASSQEGTSGAYNEQFF